A single sample gave rise to the 26 T cell receptor beta chains below, sequenced in a study of blood T cell repertoires in COVID-19. Generated by immunoSEQ multiplex PCR, the TCRdb table keeps only in-frame clones and is missing some. The sample lists approximately 220,000 clones, about 80% occurring once. Sequenced: peripheral blood. The receptor set was obtained from a woman aged 25 to 45 who had recovered from COVID-19.

V gene TRBV9 combines with J gene TRBJ2-7; 8 bases match TRBD2. CDR3 length: 15 residues. V was clipped by 4 bases and J by 7 bases; unmatched bases: 13. The germline CDR1 and CDR2 sequences are SGDLS and YYNGEE. CDR3: CASSPPSGRSGEQYF. The CDR3 DNA reads TGTGCCAGCAGCCCGCCTAGCGGGCGGTCGGGTGAGCAGTACTTC. The full variable domain, with the rest looked up from reference TRBV9 and TRBJ2-7, is DSGVTQTPKHLITATGQRVTLRCSPRSGDLSVYWYQQSLDQGLQFLIQYYNGEERAKGNILERFSAQQFPDLHSELNLSSLELGDSALYFCASSPPSGRSGEQYFGPGTRLTVT.

The chain recombines TRBV19 with TRBJ2-2, with 8 bases lining up with TRBD1. The CDR3 consists of 15 residues. Germline assignment: CDR1 LNHDA and CDR2 SQIVND (reference sequence). With 7 bases clipped from V and 6 bases from J, the junction kept 10 bases outside the gene matches. The CDR3 bases are TGTGCCAGTACCAATAGGCAGGGGGCTGCCGGGGAGCTGTTTTTT. As protein: CASTNRQGAAGELFF.

The chain recombines TRBV4-2 with TRBJ1-1, with D unresolved. Germline CDR1 is LGHNA and CDR2 is YNFKEQ. Trimming stripped 1 base from V and 3 bases from J, with 12 bases between. CDR3 size: 15 residues. The CDR3 protein is CASSQVVAEYTEAFF. Written as DNA, the CDR3 is TGTGCCAGCAGCCAAGTGGTCGCGGAGTACACTGAAGCTTTCTTT.

V usage is TRBV24-1 and J usage is TRBJ2-7; 9 bases map to TRBD1. CDR1 is KGHDR, CDR2 SFDVKD, per germline. After removal of 2 bases from V and 1 base from J, the junction contained 5 bases not matched to a gene. The CDR3 runs 16 residues. The CDR3 loop is CATSDSPGTGSYEQYF. The CDR3 bases are TGTGCCACCAGTGATTCTCCCGGGACAGGGTCCTACGAGCAGTACTTC.

The V and J genes are TRBV2 and TRBJ2-1; D is uncertain. The CDR3 covers 16 residues. The V gene's germline CDR1 is SNHLY and CDR2 FYNNEI. V was shortened by 8 bases and J by 0 bases, with 17 bases between the two germline ends. DNA of the CDR3: TGTGCCAGCTCGAATACGGTATCCTACTCCTACAATGAGCAGTTCTTC. This translates into CASSNTVSYSYNEQFF. The whole variable domain, remainder taken from reference TRBV2 and TRBJ2-1, is EPEVTQTPSHQVTQMGQEVILRCVPISNHLYFYWYRQILGQKVEFLVSFYNNEISEKSEIFDDQFSVERPDGSNFTLKIRSTKLEDSAMYFCASSNTVSYSYNEQFFGPGTRLTVL.

J is TRBJ1-1 and V is TRBV19, with 9 bases that match TRBD1. This CDR3 region has 13 residues. In germline, CDR1 is LNHDA, CDR2 SQIVND (reference sequence). Unmatched junction bases numbered 2, after V lost 5 bases and J lost 4 bases. The CDR3 here is CASSWTGATEAFF. CDR3 nucleotide sequence: TGTGCCAGTAGTTGGACAGGGGCCACTGAAGCTTTCTTT.

V and J are TRBV27 and TRBJ1-2; 9 bases are shared with TRBD1. CDR1 is MNHEY, CDR2 SMNVEV, per germline (reference sequence). The V segment lost 9 bases and the J segment 6 bases; nucleotides outside the gene matches: 5. The CDR3 has 12 residues. This chain's CDR3 is CASKTGGHGYTF. The CDR3 DNA reads TGTGCCAGTAAGACAGGGGGTCATGGCTACACCTTC.

V usage is TRBV2 and J usage is TRBJ2-7, with 7 positions matching TRBD1. The CDR3 spans 16 residues. The germline CDR1 and CDR2 sequences are SNHLY and FYNNEI. The V segment lost 9 bases and the J segment 1 base; nucleotides outside the gene matches: 15. DNA of the CDR3: TGTGCCAGTGGAAAAATCCGGGACAGCCCTTCCTACGAGCAGTACTTC. Translated: CASGKIRDSPSYEQYF. Complete variable domain (other parts from reference TRBV2 and TRBJ2-7): EPEVTQTPSHQVTQMGQEVILRCVPISNHLYFYWYRQILGQKVEFLVSFYNNEISEKSEIFDDQFSVERPDGSNFTLKIRSTKLEDSAMYFCASGKIRDSPSYEQYFGPGTRLTVT.

The chain links TRBV10-1 to TRBJ2-7, with 8 bases lining up with TRBD1. Trimming took 0 bases from V and 5 from J; bases not matched to a gene: 18. CDR3 length: 19 residues. CDR1 is WNHNN, CDR2 SYGVQD, per germline (reference sequence). CDR3 bases: TGCGCCAGCAGTGAGTCTTGGGCAGGGGGCGAAGGGGGCGACCACGAGCAGTACTTC. Its translation is CASSESWAGGEGGDHEQYF.

CDR3 sequence reads: CASADSSGANVLTF. The CDR3 region has the DNA TGTGCCAGCGCCGACAGCTCTGGGGCCAACGTCCTGACTTTC. This rearrangement joins TRBV25-1 to TRBJ2-6; the D gene is possibly TRBD1 (5 bases). The germline CDR1 and CDR2 sequences are MGHDK and SYGVNS. Trimming took 8 bases from V and 0 from J, leaving 8 bases between them. The CDR3 extends over 14 amino acids.

The chain links TRBV13 to TRBJ2-3; possible D gene TRBD2, 6 bases. Germline loops: CDR1 PRHDT, CDR2 FYEKMQ (reference sequence). V gave up 2 bases and J gave up 1 base, with 13 bases separating them. The CDR3 runs 16 residues. The CDR3 bases are TGTGCCAGCAGCTTACCGGAGGGAGGTCGCACAGATACGCAGTATTTT. Protein sequence: CASSLPEGGRTDTQYF.

The chain is built from TRBV30 and TRBJ2-3, with 15 bases matching TRBD2. V shed 3 bases, J shed 8 bases, and the junction held 6 bases outside the gene matches. The CDR3 is 15 residues long. Germline loops: CDR1 GTSNPN, CDR2 SVGIG (reference sequence). The CDR3 loop is CAWSLGLAGGGTQYF. CDR3 nucleotides: TGTGCCTGGAGCCTGGGACTAGCGGGAGGTGGTACGCAGTATTTT.

Worth noting for this clone: Other DNA sequences in this specimen translate into the identical CDR3. The J gene is TRBJ1-5, the V gene TRBV28; 10 nucleotides agree with TRBD1. Germline values: CDR1 MDHEN, CDR2 SYDVKM. This CDR3 contains 15 residues. The junction had 5 bases not matched to a gene; V was cut back by 2 bases and J by 7 bases. This chain's CDR3 is CASSLPTGGEQPQHF. Here the CDR3 DNA reads TGTGCCAGCAGTTTACCGACAGGGGGCGAGCAGCCCCAGCATTTT.

This clone was detected only once. The V gene is TRBV5-1, the J gene TRBJ1-2; a weak D match, TRBD1 (5 bases). Looked up from germline, CDR1 is SGHRS and CDR2 is YFSETQ. Trimming shortened V by 4 bases and J by 4 bases, and 8 bases separated the two germline ends. The CDR3 covers 12 residues. CDR3 nucleotide sequence: TGCGCCAGCAGCACCGACAGCTATGGCTACACCTTC. It codes for CASSTDSYGYTF.

The chain has TRBV11-3 and TRBJ2-2, with 9 bases lining up with TRBD1. The CDR3 consists of 13 residues. Per the germline V gene, CDR1 is SGHNT and CDR2 is YENEEA. V shed 5 bases and J 6 bases; nucleotides not matched to a gene: 1. The CDR3 spells CASSRQGAGELFF. DNA of the CDR3: TGTGCCAGCAGCCGACAGGGGGCCGGGGAGCTGTTTTTT.

The chain combines TRBV29-1 with TRBJ1-2, with 8 bases identical to TRBD1. Germline CDR1 is SQVTM and CDR2 is ANQGSEA. The V and J ends lost 6 bases and 8 bases, in that order; junction bases with no gene match: 8. This CDR3 comprises 12 residues. This chain's CDR3 is CSVSDRVKGYTF. CDR3 nucleotide sequence: TGCAGCGTGTCGGACAGGGTGAAAGGCTACACCTTC.

CDR3 in amino acids: CASSFPGLATYEQYF. The CDR3 DNA reads TGTGCCAGCAGTTTCCCGGGACTAGCGACCTACGAGCAGTACTTC. The V gene is TRBV28, the J gene TRBJ2-7, with TRBD2 matching 10 bases. J lost 2 bases, V lost 3 bases, and 4 bases had no gene match. Germline V CDR1 and CDR2: MDHEN, SYDVKM. The CDR3 contains 15 residues.

The rearrangement links TRBV7-6 to TRBJ2-1, with a possible D match to TRBD2 (6 bases). Germline-derived CDR1 and CDR2 are SGHVS and FNYEAQ. CDR3 length equals 17 residues. V was pared by 2 bases and J by 0 bases, with 14 bases between. The CDR3 loop is CASSLSLAASSYNEQFF. The DNA for the CDR3 is TGTGCCAGCAGCTTATCCTTAGCGGCTAGCTCCTACAATGAGCAGTTCTTC.

The J gene is TRBJ1-1, the V gene TRBV9, with 8 bases matching TRBD1. Germline lookup yields CDR1 SGDLS and CDR2 YYNGEE. The V segment lost 2 bases and the J segment 9 bases; nucleotides outside the gene matches: 6. The length of the CDR3 is 13 residues. The CDR3 protein is CASSVSGQGKAFF. The CDR3 DNA is TGTGCCAGCAGCGTCTCTGGACAGGGTAAAGCTTTCTTT.

The rearrangement joins TRBV13 to TRBJ2-1; D not certain. From germline, CDR1 is PRHDT and CDR2 FYEKMQ (reference sequence). The CDR3 is 13 residues long. Deletions cut 5 bases from V and 3 bases from J, with 8 bases between. In nucleotides, the CDR3 is TGTGCCAGCAGCCCAAGCATCTACAATGAGCAGTTCTTC. Amino acids: CASSPSIYNEQFF.

This chain links TRBV15 with TRBJ2-1, with TRBD2 matching 8 bases. J lost 4 bases, V lost 7 bases, and 9 bases had no gene match. The V gene's germline CDR1 is LNHNV and CDR2 YYDKDF (reference sequence). The CDR3 runs to 15 residues. The CDR3 nucleotides are TGTGCCACCACCGGGGGGGAAAAACTTTACAATGAGCAGTTCTTC. Its translation is CATTGGEKLYNEQFF.

V gene TRBV2 combines with J gene TRBJ2-5; D may be TRBD2 (7 bases). The CDR3 consists of 11 residues. The germline V and J ends were trimmed by 7 bases and 5 bases, with 8 bases remaining between them. Germline CDR1 SNHLY, CDR2 FYNNEI. The CDR3 spells CASKGGETQYF. Here the CDR3 DNA reads TGTGCCAGCAAGGGGGGGGAGACCCAGTACTTC.

J is TRBJ2-2 and V is TRBV19, with 11 bases that match TRBD1. V lost 7 bases and J lost 4; bases outside the gene matches: 5. The CDR3 is 15 residues long. From germline, CDR1 is LNHDA and CDR2 SQIVND (reference sequence). CDR3 in DNA: TGTGCCAGTACCCGGACAGGGGGCATCACCGGGGAGCTGTTTTTT. It specifies CASTRTGGITGELFF.

The count of this clone is one. V usage is TRBV24-1 and J usage is TRBJ1-3, with TRBD1 matching over 7 bases. CDR3 size: 14 residues. Per the germline V gene, CDR1 is KGHDR and CDR2 is SFDVKD. Trimming at V came to 4 bases and at J to 4 bases, leaving 3 bases not matched to a gene. CDR3 in DNA: TGTGCCACCAGTGAGACAGGGATGGGAAACACCATATATTTT. It yields the protein CATSETGMGNTIYF.

To note about this clone: The sample has other DNA sequences that encode this CDR3 too. CDR3 sequence reads: CASSPPRQTYEQYF. The CDR3 DNA follows: TGTGCCAGCTCACCACCGAGGCAGACCTACGAGCAGTACTTC. This rearrangement joins TRBV18 to TRBJ2-7, with unresolved D. The CDR3 spans 14 residues. Between the trimmed V and J ends, which lost 0 bases and 2 bases, there was a span of 8 bases. CDR1 and CDR2 from the germline V gene are KGHSH and LQKENI.

This clone has only a few counts. The V and J genes are TRBV20-1 and TRBJ2-3, with D unclear. CDR1 and CDR2 (germline): DFQATT, SNEGSKA (reference sequence). Trimming took 5 bases from V and 9 from J, leaving 9 bases between them. This CDR3 region has 10 residues. The CDR3 DNA is TGCAGTGCTCGGCGGCAGACGCAGTATTTT. Its translation is CSARRQTQYF.